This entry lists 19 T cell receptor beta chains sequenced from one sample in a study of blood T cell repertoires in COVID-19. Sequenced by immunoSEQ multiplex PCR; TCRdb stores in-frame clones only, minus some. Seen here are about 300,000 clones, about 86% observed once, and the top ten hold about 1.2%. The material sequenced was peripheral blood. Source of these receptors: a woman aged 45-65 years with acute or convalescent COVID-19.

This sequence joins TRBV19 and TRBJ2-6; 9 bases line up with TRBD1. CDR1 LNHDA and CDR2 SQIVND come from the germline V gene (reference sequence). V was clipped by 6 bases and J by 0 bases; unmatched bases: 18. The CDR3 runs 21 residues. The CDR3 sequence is CASRGGTGPIRSFSGANVLTF. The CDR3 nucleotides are TGTGCCAGTAGAGGGGGGACAGGGCCCATACGTTCATTCTCTGGGGCCAACGTCCTGACTTTC.

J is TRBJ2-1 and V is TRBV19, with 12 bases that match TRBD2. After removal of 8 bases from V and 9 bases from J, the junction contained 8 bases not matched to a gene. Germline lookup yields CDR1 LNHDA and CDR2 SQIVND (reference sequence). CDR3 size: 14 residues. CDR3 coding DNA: TGTGCCAGTCGACGACTAGCGGGAGTTGGTGAGCAGTTCTTC. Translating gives CASRRLAGVGEQFF.

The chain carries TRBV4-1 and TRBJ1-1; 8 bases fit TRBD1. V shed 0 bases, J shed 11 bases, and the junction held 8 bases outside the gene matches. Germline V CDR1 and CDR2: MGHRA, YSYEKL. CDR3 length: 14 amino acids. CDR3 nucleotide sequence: TGCGCCAGCAGCCAAGAGGAAGACAGGGGAGAGGCTTTCTTT. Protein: CASSQEEDRGEAFF.

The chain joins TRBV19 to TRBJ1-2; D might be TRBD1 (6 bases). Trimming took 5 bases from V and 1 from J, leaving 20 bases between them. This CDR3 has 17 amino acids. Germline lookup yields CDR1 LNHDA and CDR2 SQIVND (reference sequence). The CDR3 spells CASSPGQTSPFNYGYTF. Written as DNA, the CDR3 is TGTGCCAGTAGTCCTGGACAGACTTCTCCTTTTAACTATGGCTACACCTTC.

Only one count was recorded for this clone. CDR3 region: CASSYFQLGGAQHF. The CDR3 DNA reads TGTGCCAGCAGTTACTTCCAACTTGGCGGGGCCCAGCATTTT. The J gene is TRBJ1-5, the V gene TRBV6-2 or TRBV6-3; D unresolved. In germline, CDR1 is MNHEY, CDR2 SVGEGT. The CDR3 is 14 residues long. V was shortened by 1 base and J by 11 bases, with 15 bases between the two germline ends.

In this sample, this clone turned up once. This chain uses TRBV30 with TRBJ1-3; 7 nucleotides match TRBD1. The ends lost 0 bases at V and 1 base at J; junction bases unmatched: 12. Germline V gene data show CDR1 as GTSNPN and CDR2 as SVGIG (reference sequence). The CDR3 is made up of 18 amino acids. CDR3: CAWSVITWGQKSGNTIYF. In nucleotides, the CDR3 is TGTGCCTGGAGTGTTATTACCTGGGGACAGAAATCTGGAAACACCATATATTTT.

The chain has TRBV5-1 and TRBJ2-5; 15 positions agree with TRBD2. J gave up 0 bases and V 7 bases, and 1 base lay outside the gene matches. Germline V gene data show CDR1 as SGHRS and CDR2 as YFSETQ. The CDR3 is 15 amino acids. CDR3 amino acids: CASRTSGGDQETQYF. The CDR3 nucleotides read TGCGCCAGCCGGACTAGCGGGGGGGACCAAGAGACCCAGTACTTC.

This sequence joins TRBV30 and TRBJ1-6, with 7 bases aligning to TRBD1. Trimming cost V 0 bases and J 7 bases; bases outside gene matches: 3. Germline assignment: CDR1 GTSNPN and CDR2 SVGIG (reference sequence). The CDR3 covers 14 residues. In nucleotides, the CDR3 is TGTGCCTGGAGTGTAGGGACAGAGAATTCACCCCTCCACTTT. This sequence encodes CAWSVGTENSPLHF. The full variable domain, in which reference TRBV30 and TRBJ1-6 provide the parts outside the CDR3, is SQTIHQWPATLVQPVGSPLSLECTVEGTSNPNLYWYRQAAGRGLQLLFYSVGIGQISSEVPQNLSASRPQDRQFILSSKKLLLSDSGFYLCAWSVGTENSPLHFGNGTRLTVT.

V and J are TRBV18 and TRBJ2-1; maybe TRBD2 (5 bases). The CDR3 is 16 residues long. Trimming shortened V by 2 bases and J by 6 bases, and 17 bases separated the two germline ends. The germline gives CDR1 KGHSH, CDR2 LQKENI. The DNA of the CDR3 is TGTGCCAGCTCACCAATGGACTCTTCCCTCTCCAATGAGCAGTTCTTC. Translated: CASSPMDSSLSNEQFF.

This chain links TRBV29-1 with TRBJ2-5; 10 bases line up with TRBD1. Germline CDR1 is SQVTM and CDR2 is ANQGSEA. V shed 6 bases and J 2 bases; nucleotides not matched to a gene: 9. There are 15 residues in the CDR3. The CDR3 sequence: CSVAGQGRRQETQYF. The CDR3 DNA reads TGCAGCGTGGCGGGACAGGGGAGAAGGCAAGAGACCCAGTACTTC.

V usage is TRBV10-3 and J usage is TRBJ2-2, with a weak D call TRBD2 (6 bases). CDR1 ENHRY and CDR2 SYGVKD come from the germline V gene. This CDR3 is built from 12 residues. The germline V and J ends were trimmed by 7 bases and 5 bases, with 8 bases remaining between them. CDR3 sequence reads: CAITGGTGELFF. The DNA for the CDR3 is TGTGCCATCACTGGGGGGACCGGGGAGCTGTTTTTT.

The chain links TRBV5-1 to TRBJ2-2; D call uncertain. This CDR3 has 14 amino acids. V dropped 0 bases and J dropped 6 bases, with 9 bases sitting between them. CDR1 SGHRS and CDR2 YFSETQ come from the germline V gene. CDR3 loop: CASSLDSQAGELFF. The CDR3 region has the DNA TGCGCCAGCAGCTTGGATTCACAAGCCGGGGAGCTGTTTTTT.

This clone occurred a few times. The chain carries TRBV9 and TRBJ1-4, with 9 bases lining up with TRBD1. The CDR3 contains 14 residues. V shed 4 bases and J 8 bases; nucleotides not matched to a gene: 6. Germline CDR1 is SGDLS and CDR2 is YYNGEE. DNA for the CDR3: TGTGCCAGCAGCTACACCGGGACAGGGGAAAAACTGTTTTTT. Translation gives CASSYTGTGEKLFF.

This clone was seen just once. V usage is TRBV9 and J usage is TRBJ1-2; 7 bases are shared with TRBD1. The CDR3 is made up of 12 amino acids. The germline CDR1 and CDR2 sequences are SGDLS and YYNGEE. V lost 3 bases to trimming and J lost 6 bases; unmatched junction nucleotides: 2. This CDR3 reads CASSGQGNGYTF. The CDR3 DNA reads TGTGCCAGCAGCGGACAGGGCAATGGCTACACCTTC.

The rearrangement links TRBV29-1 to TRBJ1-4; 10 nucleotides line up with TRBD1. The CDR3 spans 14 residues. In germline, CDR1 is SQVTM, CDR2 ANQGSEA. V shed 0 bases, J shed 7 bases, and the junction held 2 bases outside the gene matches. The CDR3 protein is CSVEEGQGGEKLFF. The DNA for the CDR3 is TGCAGCGTTGAAGAAGGACAGGGGGGTGAAAAACTGTTTTTT.

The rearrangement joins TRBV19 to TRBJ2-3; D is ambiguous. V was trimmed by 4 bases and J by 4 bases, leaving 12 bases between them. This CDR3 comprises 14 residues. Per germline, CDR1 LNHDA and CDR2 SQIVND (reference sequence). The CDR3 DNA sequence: TGTGCCAGTAGTAATTACGTCTCAGCAGATACGCAGTATTTT. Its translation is CASSNYVSADTQYF. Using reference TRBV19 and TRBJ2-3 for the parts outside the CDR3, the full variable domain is DGGITQSPKYLFRKEGQNVTLSCEQNLNHDAMYWYRQDPGQGLRLIYYSQIVNDFQKGDIAEGYSVSREKKESFPLTVTSAQKNPTAFYLCASSNYVSADTQYFGPGTRLTVL.

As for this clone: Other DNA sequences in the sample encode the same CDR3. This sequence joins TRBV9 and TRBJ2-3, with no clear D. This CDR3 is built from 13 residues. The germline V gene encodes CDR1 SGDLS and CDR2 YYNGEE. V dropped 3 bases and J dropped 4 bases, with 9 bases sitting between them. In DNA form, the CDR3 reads TGTGCCAGCAGCGGTACCCGGGCAGATACGCAGTATTTT. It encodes CASSGTRADTQYF.

The CDR3 nucleotides read TGTGCCAGCAGCTATGGCGAGGTTGGGGCCAACGTCCTGACTTTC. It is translated as CASSYGEVGANVLTF. The chain couples TRBV5-4 to TRBJ2-6; D gene ambiguous. Trimming took 3 bases from V and 3 from J, leaving 10 bases between them. The CDR3 has 15 amino acids. Germline CDR1 SGHNT, CDR2 YYREEE (reference sequence).

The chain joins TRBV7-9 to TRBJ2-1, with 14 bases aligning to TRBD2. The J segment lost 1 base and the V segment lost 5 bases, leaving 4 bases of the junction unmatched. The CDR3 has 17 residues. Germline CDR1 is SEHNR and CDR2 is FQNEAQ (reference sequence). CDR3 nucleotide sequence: TGTGCCAGCAGCCAACGGACTAGCGGGGGGTCCTACAATGAGCAGTTCTTC. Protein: CASSQRTSGGSYNEQFF.